Sequencing of this T cell receptor beta chain was carried out in a study of shared clonotypes between healthy human individuals. On the study more broadly: The donor pool was made up of a couple of women and three men aged 18 to 49. Study conclusions and caveats: Larger estimated richness was generally seen in naive subsets than in memory subsets.

Among the donors, all were Caucasian adults who lived in Nashville, Tennessee. J gave up 10 bases and V 4 bases, and 13 bases lay outside the gene matches. In germline, CDR1 is SGDLS, CDR2 YYNGEE. The CDR3 loop spans 15 amino acids. Method: immunoSEQ multiplex PCR; TCRdb's copy keeps in-frame clones and lacks some. The sample holds a few hundred thousand clones, 65% to 70% seen once. On this clone: The antigen remains unidentified.

The specimen sequenced was memory CD4+ T cells sorted from blood. The subset here: CD45RA-negative fraction. This chain connects TRBV9 to TRBJ2-1, with TRBD2 identical over 8 bases. This sequence was found in a man aged 30 to 39 in good health. CDR3 region: CASSPRTSPPFEQFF. The CDR3 DNA reads as TGTGCCAGCAGCCCTCGGACTAGCCCACCTTTCGAGCAGTTCTTC.